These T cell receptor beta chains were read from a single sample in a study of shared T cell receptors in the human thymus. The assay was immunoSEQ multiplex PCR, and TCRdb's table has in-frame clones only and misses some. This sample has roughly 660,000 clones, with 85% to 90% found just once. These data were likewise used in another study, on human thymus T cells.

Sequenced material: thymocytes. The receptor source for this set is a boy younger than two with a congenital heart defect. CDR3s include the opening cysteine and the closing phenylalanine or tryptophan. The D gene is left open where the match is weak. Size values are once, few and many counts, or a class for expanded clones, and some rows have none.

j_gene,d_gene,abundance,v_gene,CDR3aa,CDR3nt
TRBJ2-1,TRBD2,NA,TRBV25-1,CASSEDRGRDNNEQFF,TGTGCCAGCAGTGAAGATCGCGGGAGGGATAACAATGAGCAGTTCTTC
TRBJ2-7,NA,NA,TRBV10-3,CAISTTPGYEQYF,TGTGCCATCTCAACTACCCCGGGCTACGAGCAGTACTTC
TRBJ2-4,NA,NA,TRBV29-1,CSVEAGLRAGAKNIQYF,TGCAGCGTTGAAGCTGGACTCCGGGCTGGGGCCAAAAACATTCAGTACTTC
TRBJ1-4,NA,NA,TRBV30,CAWSAPRTVRNEKLFF,TGTGCCTGGAGTGCCCCTCGGACAGTCCGTAATGAAAAACTGTTTTTT
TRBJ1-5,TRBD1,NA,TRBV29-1,CSVVQGDNQPQHF,TGCAGCGTTGTACAGGGGGACAATCAGCCCCAGCATTTT
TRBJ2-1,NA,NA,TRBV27,CASSKLAHSHEQFF,TGTGCCAGCAGCAAACTAGCCCACTCCCATGAGCAGTTCTTC
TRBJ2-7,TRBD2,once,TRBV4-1,CASSQDSAGGLREQYF,TGCGCCAGCAGCCAAGATTCGGCGGGAGGTCTTCGCGAGCAGTACTTC
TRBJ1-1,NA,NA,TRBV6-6,CASQRGQTEAFF,TGTGCCAGCCAAAGGGGTCAGACTGAAGCTTTCTTT
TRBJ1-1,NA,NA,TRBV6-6,CASSPGPDTEAFF,TGTGCCAGCAGTCCTGGGCCGGACACTGAAGCTTTCTTT
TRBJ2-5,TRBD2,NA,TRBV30,CAWLRGGYQETQYF,TGTGCCTGGCTGAGGGGAGGGTACCAAGAGACCCAGTACTTC
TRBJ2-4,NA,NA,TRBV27,CASSLRGVLAKNIQYF,TGTGCCAGCAGTTTACGCGGAGTCCTAGCCAAAAACATTCAGTACTTC
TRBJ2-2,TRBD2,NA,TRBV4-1,CASSQDLGASGTWGTGELFF,TGCGCCAGCAGCCAAGATCTAGGGGCTAGCGGGACATGGGGCACCGGGGAGCTGTTTTTT
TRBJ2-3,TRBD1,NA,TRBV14,CASSQDSGQVLVDTQYF,TGTGCCAGCAGCCAAGATTCGGGACAGGTCCTGGTGGATACGCAGTATTTT
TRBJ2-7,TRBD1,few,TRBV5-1,CASSRRQGDPYEQYF,TGCGCCAGCAGCAGGCGACAGGGGGACCCCTACGAGCAGTACTTC
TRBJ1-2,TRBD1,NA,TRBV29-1,CSVEDGDRDGYTF,TGCAGCGTTGAAGATGGGGACAGGGATGGCTACACCTTC
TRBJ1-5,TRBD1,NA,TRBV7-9,CASSLAQDRGNQPQHF,TGTGCCAGCAGCTTAGCTCAGGACAGGGGCAATCAGCCCCAGCATTTT
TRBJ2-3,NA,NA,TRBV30,CAWSVARLLPDTQYF,TGTGCCTGGAGTGTTGCTAGGCTTCTCCCAGATACGCAGTATTTT
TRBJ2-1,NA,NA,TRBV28,CASSLMEPSYNEQFF,TGTGCCAGCAGTTTGATGGAGCCTTCCTACAATGAGCAGTTCTTC
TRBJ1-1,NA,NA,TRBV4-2,CASSPGDLSAFF,TGTGCCAGCAGCCCTGGTGATTTGAGCGCTTTCTTT
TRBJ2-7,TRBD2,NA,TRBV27,CASSGTSGSSYEQYF,TGTGCCAGCAGTGGCACTAGCGGAAGCTCCTACGAGCAGTACTTC
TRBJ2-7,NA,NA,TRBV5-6,CASSARRSSYEQYF,TGTGCCAGCAGCGCCCGGAGGAGCTCCTACGAGCAGTACTTC
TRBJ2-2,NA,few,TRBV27,CASSGTPILGELFF,TGTGCCAGCAGTGGGACTCCTATCCTCGGGGAGCTGTTTTTT
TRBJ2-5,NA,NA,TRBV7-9,CASNQRERKKETQYF,TGTGCCAGCAACCAAAGGGAGCGGAAGAAAGAGACCCAGTACTTC
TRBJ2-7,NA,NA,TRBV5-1,CASSTTQPGGGHSSYEQYF,TGCGCCAGCAGCACGACCCAACCCGGGGGAGGTCACAGCTCCTACGAGCAGTACTTC
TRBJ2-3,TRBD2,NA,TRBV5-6,CASSLGLAGNADTQYF,TGTGCCAGCAGCTTGGGCCTAGCGGGAAACGCAGATACGCAGTATTTT
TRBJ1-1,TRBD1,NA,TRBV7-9,CASSSTRTGRAFF,TGTGCCAGCAGCTCGACTAGGACAGGTCGAGCTTTCTTT
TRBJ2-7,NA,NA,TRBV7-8,CASSSTRFGHEQYF,TGTGCCAGCAGCTCGACTAGGTTCGGTCACGAGCAGTACTTC
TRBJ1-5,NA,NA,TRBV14,CARREEGDSNQPQHF,TGTGCCAGGCGGGAAGAAGGGGATAGCAATCAGCCCCAGCATTTT
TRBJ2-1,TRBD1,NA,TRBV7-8,CASSLPGQGNEQFF,TGTGCCAGCAGCTTGCCGGGACAGGGGAATGAGCAGTTCTTC
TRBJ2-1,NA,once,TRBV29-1,CSVELWRSSYNEQFF,TGCAGCGTTGAACTCTGGAGGAGCTCCTACAATGAGCAGTTCTTC
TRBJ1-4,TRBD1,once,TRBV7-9,CASSLEGADEKLFF,TGTGCCAGCAGCTTAGAGGGGGCCGATGAAAAACTGTTTTTT
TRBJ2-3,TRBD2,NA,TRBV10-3,CAISEWKRGSTDTQYF,TGTGCCATCAGTGAGTGGAAGCGGGGTAGCACAGATACGCAGTATTTT
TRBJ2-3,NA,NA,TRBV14,CASSQDNRRITDTQYF,TGTGCCAGCAGCCAAGATAACAGACGGATTACAGATACGCAGTATTTT
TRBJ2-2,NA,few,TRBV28,CASKGGPNTGELFF,TGTGCCAGCAAGGGCGGGCCTAACACCGGGGAGCTGTTTTTT
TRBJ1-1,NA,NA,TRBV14,CASSQGQWNTEAFF,TGTGCCAGCAGCCAAGGGCAGTGGAACACTGAAGCTTTCTTT
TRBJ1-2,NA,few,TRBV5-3,CARRRQDVGYTF,TGTGCCAGAAGGCGACAGGATGTGGGCTACACCTTC
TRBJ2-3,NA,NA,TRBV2,CASSEPPSGTDTQYF,TGTGCCAGCAGTGAACCCCCCTCGGGCACAGATACGCAGTATTTT
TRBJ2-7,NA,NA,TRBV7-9,CASSKDSNEQYF,TGTGCCAGCAGCAAAGACTCCAACGAGCAGTACTTC
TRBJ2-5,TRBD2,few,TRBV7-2,CASSAVSGGPETQYF,TGTGCCAGCAGCGCCGTTAGCGGGGGCCCAGAGACCCAGTACTTC
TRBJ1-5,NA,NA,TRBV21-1,CASRYRDRGNQPQHF,TGTGCCAGCAGGTACAGGGACCGGGGCAATCAGCCCCAGCATTTT
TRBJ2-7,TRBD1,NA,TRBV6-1,CASSRGGAGDYEQYF,TGTGCCAGCAGCAGAGGGGGCGCCGGCGACTACGAGCAGTACTTC
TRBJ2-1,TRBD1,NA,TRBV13,CASSSPTGGSDEQFF,TGTGCCAGCAGCAGCCCGACAGGGGGCTCGGATGAGCAGTTCTTC
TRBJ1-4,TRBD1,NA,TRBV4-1,CASSQVYGTGATTVGEKLFF,TGCGCCAGCAGCCAAGTCTATGGGACAGGGGCTACGACTGTGGGGGAAAAACTGTTTTTT
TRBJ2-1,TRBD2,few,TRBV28,CASRESGKGREGPEFF,TGTGCCAGCAGAGAATCCGGGAAGGGGCGGGAGGGCCCGGAGTTCTTC
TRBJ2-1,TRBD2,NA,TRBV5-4,CASSFGGNEQFF,TGTGCCAGCAGCTTCGGGGGGAATGAGCAGTTCTTC
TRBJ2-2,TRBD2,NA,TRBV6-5,CASSSLAGGGTGELFF,TGTGCCAGCAGTTCTCTAGCGGGAGGGGGCACCGGGGAGCTGTTTTTT
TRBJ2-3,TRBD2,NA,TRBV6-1,CASSGREGHGTDTQYF,TGTGCCAGCAGTGGGCGGGAGGGCCATGGCACAGATACGCAGTATTTT
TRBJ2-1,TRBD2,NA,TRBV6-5,CASSYRGREGGNEQFF,TGTGCCAGCAGTTACCGTGGGCGGGAGGGCGGCAATGAGCAGTTCTTC
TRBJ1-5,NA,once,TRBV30,CAWSAPDGQPQHF,TGTGCCTGGAGTGCCCCCGACGGGCAGCCCCAGCATTTT
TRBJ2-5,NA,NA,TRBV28,CASSFQREAHLETQYF,TGTGCCAGCAGTTTTCAACGGGAAGCCCACCTCGAGACCCAGTACTTC